This TCR beta chain was observed in a study of PD-1 blockade in classical Hodgkin lymphoma. On the study more broadly: Patients were given intravenous nivolumab, 3 mg/kg, every 2 weeks. Study results and limitations: Researchers reported that CD4+ TCR diversity, though not CD8+, rose significantly by C4D1. Why the repertoires differ is still unclear, perhaps disease activity or prior therapy.

Comment on this clone: What it recognizes is unknown.

The CDR3 sequence is 16 residues long. Trimming took 5 bases from V and 3 from J, leaving 17 bases between them. Germline V gene data show CDR1 as MNHEY and CDR2 as SMNVEV (reference sequence). Assay: immunoSEQ multiplex PCR; the TCRdb copy retains only in-frame clones and omits some. The repertoire holds roughly 140,000 clones, with less than 80% as singletons. Autologous stem cell transplantation was followed by relapse in every patient, and brentuximab vedotin exposure varied. Sequencing was performed on peripheral blood mononuclear cells (PBMCs), taken before the second cycle of nivolumab. The receptor's source is a human donor with classical Hodgkin lymphoma. The chain joins TRBV27 to TRBJ2-1; a possible D gene is TRBD1 (5 bases). Here the CDR3 DNA reads TGTGCCAGCAGTCCCTCTATAGGACACCACTACAATGAGCAGTTCTTC. Protein: CASSPSIGHHYNEQFF.